These T cell receptor beta chains were read from a single sample in a study of radiation and T cells in renal cell carcinoma. Sequencing was performed with immunoSEQ multiplex PCR; in TCRdb, only in-frame clones are kept and a portion is missing. This sample has about 130,000 clones, with more than 75% found just once. The sequencing here drew on blood, taken from a patient whose treatment included radiotherapy and nephrectomy. The receptors come from a woman aged 70 to 79 with renal cell carcinoma. The CDR3 runs from the conserved cysteine through the conserved F or W. D genes are given only for firm matches. Where a row states a size, it is once, few, many or the class of an expanded clone; other rows omit it.

TRBJ1-2	.	14	.	TRBV7-2	CASSLGPGLAGYTF	TGTGCCAGCAGCTTAGGGCCAGGGTTGGCTGGCTACACCTTC
TRBJ1-5	.	16	TRBD1	TRBV28	CASSPSRGQSNQPQHF	TGTGCCAGCAGTCCGTCCAGGGGGCAAAGCAATCAGCCCCAGCATTTT
TRBJ1-3	.	17	.	TRBV9	CASSAELGLSSGNTIYF	TGTGCCAGCAGCGCCGAGCTGGGACTCAGCTCTGGAAACACCATATATTTT
TRBJ2-7	.	13	.	TRBV5-1	CASSNGNSYEQYF	TGCGCCAGCAGTAATGGCAACTCCTACGAGCAGTACTTC
TRBJ1-2	.	13	.	TRBV19	CATNRGAGYGYTF	TGTGCCACTAACCGGGGCGCGGGCTATGGCTACACCTTC
TRBJ1-5	.	16	TRBD1	TRBV19	CASSTLTGGGSQPQHF	TGTGCCAGTAGTACCCTTACAGGGGGTGGGAGTCAGCCCCAGCATTTT
TRBJ2-7	once	14	.	TRBV28	CASSLRLGLSEQYF	TGTGCCAGCAGTTTAAGGTTAGGGCTTAGCGAGCAGTACTTC
TRBJ2-4	.	17	TRBD1	TRBV7-2	CASSLQGVPRAKNIQYF	TGTGCCAGCAGCCTTCAGGGGGTCCCGCGAGCCAAAAACATTCAGTACTTC
TRBJ2-7	.	15	.	TRBV6-1	CASTHYRAGEYEQYF	TGTGCCAGCACTCACTACCGGGCAGGGGAATACGAGCAGTACTTC
TRBJ2-7	.	16	.	TRBV19	CASSIKGRDFSYEQYF	TGTGCCAGTAGTATAAAGGGCCGGGACTTCTCCTACGAGCAGTACTTC
TRBJ2-3	.	12	.	TRBV6-5	CASRKNTDTQYF	TGTGCCAGCAGAAAGAACACAGATACGCAGTATTTT
TRBJ1-1	.	14	.	TRBV6-6	CASTLQTIGTEAFF	TGTGCCAGCACCCTACAGACCATTGGCACTGAAGCTTTCTTT
TRBJ1-1	.	20	TRBD1	TRBV28	CASSPNRRDRGRVPNTEAFF	TGTGCCAGCAGTCCGAACCGCCGGGACAGGGGGCGTGTACCGAACACTGAAGCTTTCTTT